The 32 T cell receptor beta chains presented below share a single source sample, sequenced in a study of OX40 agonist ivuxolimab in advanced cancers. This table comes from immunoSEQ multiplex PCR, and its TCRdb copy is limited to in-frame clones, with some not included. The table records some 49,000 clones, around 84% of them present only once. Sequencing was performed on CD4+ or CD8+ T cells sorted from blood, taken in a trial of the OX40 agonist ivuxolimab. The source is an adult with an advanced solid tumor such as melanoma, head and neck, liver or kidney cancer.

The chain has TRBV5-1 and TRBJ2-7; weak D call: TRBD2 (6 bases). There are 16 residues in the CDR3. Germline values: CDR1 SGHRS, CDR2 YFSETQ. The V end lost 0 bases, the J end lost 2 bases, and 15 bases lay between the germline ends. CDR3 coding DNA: TGCGCCAGCAGCTTGGCCAGGAGGGCGGTTACCTACGAGCAGTACTTC. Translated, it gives CASSLARRAVTYEQYF.

In DNA form, the CDR3 reads TGTGCCAGCAGTTTAGGATCGAACACTGAAGCTTTCTTT. Its protein product is CASSLGSNTEAFF. This rearrangement joins TRBV28 to TRBJ1-1; unclear D gene. CDR1 MDHEN and CDR2 SYDVKM come from the germline V gene. V was trimmed by 2 bases and J by 1 base, leaving 5 bases between them. There are 13 residues in the CDR3. Using reference TRBV28 and TRBJ1-1 for the parts outside the CDR3, the full variable domain is DVKVTQSSRYLVKRTGEKVFLECVQDMDHENMFWYRQDPGLGLRLIYFSYDVKMKEKGDIPEGYSVSREKKERFSLILESASTNQTSMYLCASSLGSNTEAFFGQGTRLTVV.

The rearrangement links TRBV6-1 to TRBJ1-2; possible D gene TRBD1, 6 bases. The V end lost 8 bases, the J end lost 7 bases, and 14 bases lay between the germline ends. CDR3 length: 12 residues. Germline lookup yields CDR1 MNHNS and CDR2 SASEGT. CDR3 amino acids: CASPKEGGGYTF. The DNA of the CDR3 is TGTGCCAGCCCCAAGGAGGGGGGTGGCTACACCTTC.

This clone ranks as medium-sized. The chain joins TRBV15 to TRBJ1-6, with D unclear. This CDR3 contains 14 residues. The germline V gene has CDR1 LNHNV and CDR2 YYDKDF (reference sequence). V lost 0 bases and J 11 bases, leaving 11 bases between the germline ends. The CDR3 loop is CATSRDTGMTPLHF. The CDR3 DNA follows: TGTGCCACCAGCAGAGATACGGGAATGACACCCCTCCACTTT.

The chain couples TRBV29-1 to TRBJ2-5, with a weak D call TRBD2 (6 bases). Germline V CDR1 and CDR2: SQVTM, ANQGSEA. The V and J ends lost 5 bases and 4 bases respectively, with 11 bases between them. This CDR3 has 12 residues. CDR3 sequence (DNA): TGCAGCGTTAGGGCGGGGAGAGAGACCCAGTACTTC. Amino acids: CSVRAGRETQYF. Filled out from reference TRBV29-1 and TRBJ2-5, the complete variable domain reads SAVISQKPSRDICQRGTSLTIQCQVDSQVTMMFWYRQQPGQSLTLIATANQGSEATYESGFVIDKFPISRPNLTFSTLTVSNMSPEDSSIYLCSVRAGRETQYFGPGTRLLVL.

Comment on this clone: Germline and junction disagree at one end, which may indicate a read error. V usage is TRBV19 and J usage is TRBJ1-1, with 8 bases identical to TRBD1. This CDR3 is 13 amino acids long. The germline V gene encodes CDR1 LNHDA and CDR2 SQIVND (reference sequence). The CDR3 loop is CASQDRVNTGAFF. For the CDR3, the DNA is TGTGCCAGCCAGGACAGGGTAAACACTGGAGCTTTCTTT.

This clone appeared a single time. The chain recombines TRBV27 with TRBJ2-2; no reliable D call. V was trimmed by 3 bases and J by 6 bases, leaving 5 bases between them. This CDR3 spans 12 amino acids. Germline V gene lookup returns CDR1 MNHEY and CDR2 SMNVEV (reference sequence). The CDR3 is CASSFPSGELFF. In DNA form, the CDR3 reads TGTGCCAGCAGTTTTCCGTCCGGGGAGCTGTTTTTT.

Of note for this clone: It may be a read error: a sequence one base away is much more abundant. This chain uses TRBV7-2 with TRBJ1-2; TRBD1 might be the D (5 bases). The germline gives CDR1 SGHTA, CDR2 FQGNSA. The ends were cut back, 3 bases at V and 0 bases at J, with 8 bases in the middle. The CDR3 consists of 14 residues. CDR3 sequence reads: CASSFGTSNYGYTF. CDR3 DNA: TGTGCCAGCAGCTTTGGGACGTCTAACTATGGCTACACCTTC.

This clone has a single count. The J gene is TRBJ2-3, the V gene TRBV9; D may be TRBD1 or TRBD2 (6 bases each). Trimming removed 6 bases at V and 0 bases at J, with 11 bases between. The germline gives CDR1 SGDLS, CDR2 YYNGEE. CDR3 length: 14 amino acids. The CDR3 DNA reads TGTGCCAGCAAGGGGGGAGGAAGCACAGATACGCAGTATTTT. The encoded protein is CASKGGGSTDTQYF.

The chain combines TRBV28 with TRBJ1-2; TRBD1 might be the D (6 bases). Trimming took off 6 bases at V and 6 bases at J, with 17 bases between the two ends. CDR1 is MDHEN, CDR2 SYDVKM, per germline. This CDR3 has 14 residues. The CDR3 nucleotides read TGTGCCAGCAGATTGGTAAGGCGGGACAATGGCTACACCTTC. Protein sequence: CASRLVRRDNGYTF.

The CDR3 coding sequence is TGTGCCAGCAGTGCCGACAGGGTAGGCTATGGCTACACCTTC. Amino acids: CASSADRVGYGYTF. The rearrangement uses TRBV28 and TRBJ1-2; TRBD1 agrees at 7 bases. CDR3 length: 14 residues. Germline CDR1 reads MDHEN; CDR2 reads SYDVKM. The ends lost 5 bases at V and 4 bases at J; junction bases unmatched: 7.

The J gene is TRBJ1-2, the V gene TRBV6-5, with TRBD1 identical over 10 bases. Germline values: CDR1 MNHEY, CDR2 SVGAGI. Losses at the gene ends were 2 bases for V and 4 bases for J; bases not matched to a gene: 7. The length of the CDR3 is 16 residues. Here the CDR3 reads CASSYSPGTGVYGYTF. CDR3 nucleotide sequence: TGTGCCAGCAGTTACAGTCCCGGGACAGGGGTCTATGGCTACACCTTC.

CDR3 sequence (DNA): TGTGCCAGCAGCTTGGATCTCGGGACAGCGGGCACCGGGGAGCTGTTTTTT. This translates into CASSLDLGTAGTGELFF. The chain employs TRBV5-6 and TRBJ2-2; maybe TRBD1 (7 bases). CDR3 length: 17 residues. Germline V gives CDR1 SGHDT, CDR2 YYEEEE. Deletions cut 0 bases from V and 4 bases from J, with 16 bases between.

The DNA for the CDR3 is TGTGCCAGCAGCGTTGGGGACAGGGACCCTGCCTACGAGCAGTACTTC. This codes for CASSVGDRDPAYEQYF. The rearrangement uses TRBV9 and TRBJ2-7; 9 bases map to TRBD1. The CDR3 covers 16 residues. J gave up 2 bases and V 2 bases, and 8 bases lay outside the gene matches. Germline V gene sequence: CDR1 SGDLS, CDR2 YYNGEE.

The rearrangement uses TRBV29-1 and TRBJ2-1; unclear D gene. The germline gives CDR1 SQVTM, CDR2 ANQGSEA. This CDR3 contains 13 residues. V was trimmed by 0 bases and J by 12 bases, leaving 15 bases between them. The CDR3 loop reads CSVEDGVSRRQFF. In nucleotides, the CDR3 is TGCAGCGTTGAAGATGGGGTGTCCCGAAGGCAGTTCTTC.

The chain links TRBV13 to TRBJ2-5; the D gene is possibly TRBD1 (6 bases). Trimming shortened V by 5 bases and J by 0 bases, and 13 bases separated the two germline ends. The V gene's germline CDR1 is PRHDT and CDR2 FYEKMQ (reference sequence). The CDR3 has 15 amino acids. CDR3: CASSPGPGDQETQYF. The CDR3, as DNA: TGTGCCAGCAGCCCGGGTCCAGGGGACCAAGAGACCCAGTACTTC.

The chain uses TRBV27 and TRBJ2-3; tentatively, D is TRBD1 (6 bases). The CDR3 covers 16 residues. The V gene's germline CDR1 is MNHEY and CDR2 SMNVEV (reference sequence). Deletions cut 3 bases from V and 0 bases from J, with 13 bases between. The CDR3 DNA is TGTGCCAGCAGTTTCCTTCGGACAGAAAGCACAGATACGCAGTATTTT. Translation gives CASSFLRTESTDTQYF.

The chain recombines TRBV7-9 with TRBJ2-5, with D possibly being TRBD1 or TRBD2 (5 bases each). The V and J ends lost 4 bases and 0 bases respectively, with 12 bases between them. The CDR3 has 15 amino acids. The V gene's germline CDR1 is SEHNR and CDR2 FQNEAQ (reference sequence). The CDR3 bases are TGTGCCAGCAGCTCTCCGGGACCGCACCAAGAGACCCAGTACTTC. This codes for CASSSPGPHQETQYF.

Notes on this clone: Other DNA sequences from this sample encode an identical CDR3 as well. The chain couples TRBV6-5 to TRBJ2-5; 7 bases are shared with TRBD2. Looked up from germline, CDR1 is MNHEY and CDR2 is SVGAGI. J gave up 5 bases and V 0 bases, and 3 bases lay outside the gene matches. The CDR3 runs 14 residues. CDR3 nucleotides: TGTGCCAGCAGTTACTCGGGAGGGCGGGAGACCCAGTACTTC. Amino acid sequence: CASSYSGGRETQYF.

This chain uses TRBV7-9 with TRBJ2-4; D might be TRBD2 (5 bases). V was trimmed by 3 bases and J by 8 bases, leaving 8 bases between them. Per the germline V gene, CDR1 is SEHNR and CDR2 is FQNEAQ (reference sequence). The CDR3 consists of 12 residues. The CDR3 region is CASSFGMDIQYF. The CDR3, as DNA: TGTGCCAGCAGCTTCGGGATGGACATTCAGTACTTC.

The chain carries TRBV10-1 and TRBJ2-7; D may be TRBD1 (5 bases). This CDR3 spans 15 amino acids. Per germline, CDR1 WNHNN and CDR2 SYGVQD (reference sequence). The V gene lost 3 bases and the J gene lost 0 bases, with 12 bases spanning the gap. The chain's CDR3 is CASSEGVPNSYEQYV. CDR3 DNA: TGCGCCAGCAGTGAAGGGGTTCCCAACTCCTACGAGCAGTACGTC.

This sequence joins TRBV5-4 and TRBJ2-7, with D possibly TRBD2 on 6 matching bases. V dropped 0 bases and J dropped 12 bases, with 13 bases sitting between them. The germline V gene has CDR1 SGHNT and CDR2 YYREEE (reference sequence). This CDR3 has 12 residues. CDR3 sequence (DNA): TGTGCCAGCAGCTTGGGGGGGGAAGTTTTGTACGTC. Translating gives CASSLGGEVLYV.

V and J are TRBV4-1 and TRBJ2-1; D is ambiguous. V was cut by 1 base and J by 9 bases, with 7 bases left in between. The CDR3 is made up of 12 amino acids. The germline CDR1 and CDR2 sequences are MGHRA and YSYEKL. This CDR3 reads CASSQGLLEQFF. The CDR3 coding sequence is TGCGCCAGCAGCCAAGGTCTCCTTGAGCAGTTCTTC.

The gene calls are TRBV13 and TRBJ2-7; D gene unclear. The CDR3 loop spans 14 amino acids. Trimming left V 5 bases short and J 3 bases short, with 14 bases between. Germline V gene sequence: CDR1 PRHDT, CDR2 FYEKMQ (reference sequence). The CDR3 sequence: CASSEPTAYYEQYF. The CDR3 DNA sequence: TGTGCCAGCAGCGAACCGACGGCCTACTACGAGCAGTACTTC.

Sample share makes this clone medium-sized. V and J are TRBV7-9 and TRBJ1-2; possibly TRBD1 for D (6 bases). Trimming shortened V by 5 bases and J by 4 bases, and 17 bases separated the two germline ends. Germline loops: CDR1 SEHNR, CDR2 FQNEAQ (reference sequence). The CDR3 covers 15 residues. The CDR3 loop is CASSPVGGRTYGYTF. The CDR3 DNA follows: TGTGCCAGCAGCCCAGTAGGGGGAAGGACCTATGGCTACACCTTC.

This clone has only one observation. CDR3 amino acids: CASSEYETYNEQFF. In DNA, the CDR3 is TGTGCCAGCAGTGAATATGAGACCTACAATGAGCAGTTCTTC. This sequence joins TRBV6-1 and TRBJ2-1; D gene uncertain. CDR3 size: 14 residues. Between the trimmed V and J ends, which lost 2 bases and 2 bases, there was a span of 7 bases. Germline-derived CDR1 and CDR2 are MNHNS and SASEGT.

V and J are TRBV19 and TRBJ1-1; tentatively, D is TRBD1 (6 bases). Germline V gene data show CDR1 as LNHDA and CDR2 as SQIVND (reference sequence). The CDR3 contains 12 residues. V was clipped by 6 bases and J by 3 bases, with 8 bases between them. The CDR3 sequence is CASRQGHTEAFF. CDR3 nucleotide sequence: TGTGCCAGTAGACAGGGTCACACTGAAGCTTTCTTT.

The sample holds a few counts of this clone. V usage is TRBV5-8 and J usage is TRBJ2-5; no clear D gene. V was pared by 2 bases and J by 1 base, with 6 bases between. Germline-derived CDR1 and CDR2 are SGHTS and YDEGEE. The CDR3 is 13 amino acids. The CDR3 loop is CASSLGIQETQYF. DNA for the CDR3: TGTGCCAGCAGCTTAGGGATCCAAGAGACCCAGTACTTC.

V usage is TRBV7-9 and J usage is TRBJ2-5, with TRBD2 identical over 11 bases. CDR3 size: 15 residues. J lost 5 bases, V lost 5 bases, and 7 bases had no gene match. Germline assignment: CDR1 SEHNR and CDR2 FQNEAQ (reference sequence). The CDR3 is CASSLSGGAEETQYF. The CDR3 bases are TGTGCCAGCAGCCTTAGCGGGGGGGCTGAGGAGACCCAGTACTTC.

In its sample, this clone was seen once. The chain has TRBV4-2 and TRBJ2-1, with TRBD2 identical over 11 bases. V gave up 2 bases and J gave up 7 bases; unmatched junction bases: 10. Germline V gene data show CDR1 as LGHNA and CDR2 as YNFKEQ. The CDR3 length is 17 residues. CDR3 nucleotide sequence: TGTGCCAGCAGCCAAAAACTAGCGGGGGAGATAGGGAATGAGCAGTTCTTC. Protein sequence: CASSQKLAGEIGNEQFF.

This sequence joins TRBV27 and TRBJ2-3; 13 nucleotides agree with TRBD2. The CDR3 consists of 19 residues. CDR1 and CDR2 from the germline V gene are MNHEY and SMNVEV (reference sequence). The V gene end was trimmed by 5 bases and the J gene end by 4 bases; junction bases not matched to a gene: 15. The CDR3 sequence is CASSTPITGTSGASDTQYF. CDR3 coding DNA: TGTGCCAGCAGTACACCAATCACCGGGACTAGCGGGGCATCAGATACGCAGTATTTT.

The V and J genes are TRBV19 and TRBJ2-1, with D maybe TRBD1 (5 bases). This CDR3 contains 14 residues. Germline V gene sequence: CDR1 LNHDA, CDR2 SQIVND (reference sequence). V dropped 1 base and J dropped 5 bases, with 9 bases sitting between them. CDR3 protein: CASSIGPGNNEQFF. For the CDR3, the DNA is TGTGCCAGTAGTATAGGCCCAGGGAACAATGAGCAGTTCTTC.